Listed here are 26 T cell receptor beta chains from one sample, sequenced in a study of shared T cell receptors in the human thymus. Method: immunoSEQ multiplex PCR; TCRdb's copy keeps in-frame clones and lacks some. The repertoire consists of 630,000 or so clones, with more than 75% occurring once and the leading ten covering over 0.008%. The same specimen was also included in a second study, on human thymus T cells.

Sequencing was performed on thymocytes. Every receptor here comes from a boy under three years old with a congenital heart defect.

The chain employs TRBV5-1 and TRBJ2-3; 9 nucleotides align to TRBD2. This CDR3 is built from 14 residues. The V gene's germline CDR1 is SGHRS and CDR2 YFSETQ. J lost 4 bases, V lost 5 bases, and 5 bases had no gene match. The CDR3 DNA reads as TGCGCCAGCAGTCCGCGGGGGGGGGCAGATACGCAGTATTTT. Translated, it gives CASSPRGGADTQYF.

V usage is TRBV11-2 and J usage is TRBJ1-1, with 7 bases lining up with TRBD1. V lost 3 bases to trimming and J lost 3 bases; unmatched junction nucleotides: 7. The V gene's germline CDR1 is SGHAT and CDR2 FQNNGV. The CDR3 has 15 residues. The CDR3 bases are TGTGCCAGCAGCTTTAGAGACAGGGCAGACACTGAAGCTTTCTTT. Residues: CASSFRDRADTEAFF.

The CDR3 spells CASSQPVFEVGNTEAFF. Written as DNA, the CDR3 is TGCGCCAGCAGCCAACCTGTATTTGAGGTGGGGAACACTGAAGCTTTCTTT. The rearrangement links TRBV4-1 to TRBJ1-1; D is uncertain. The CDR3 consists of 17 residues. Per the germline V gene, CDR1 is MGHRA and CDR2 is YSYEKL. The V and J ends lost 2 bases and 1 base respectively, with 17 bases between them.

This chain links TRBV19 with TRBJ1-1; D is ambiguous. V gave up 5 bases and J gave up 1 base, with 8 bases separating them. Germline lookup yields CDR1 LNHDA and CDR2 SQIVND (reference sequence). CDR3 length equals 13 residues. The CDR3 region has the DNA TGTGCCAGTAGTGTCAGACAGAACACTGAAGCTTTCTTT. Protein: CASSVRQNTEAFF.

This rearrangement joins TRBV19 to TRBJ1-1; D possibly corresponds to TRBD1 (5 bases). CDR1 is LNHDA, CDR2 SQIVND, per germline (reference sequence). V was cut by 7 bases and J by 0 bases, with 15 bases left in between. This CDR3 has 15 residues. The CDR3 coding sequence is TGTGCCAGTATCCCGGACAAAACGATGAACACTGAAGCTTTCTTT. It specifies CASIPDKTMNTEAFF.

The chain recombines TRBV27 with TRBJ2-4, with 11 bases matching TRBD2. The germline gives CDR1 MNHEY, CDR2 SMNVEV (reference sequence). This CDR3 comprises 19 residues. V was clipped by 5 bases and J by 2 bases; unmatched bases: 14. CDR3 in DNA: TGTGCCAGCAGTCCGATTTTGTTTAGCGGGGGGGCTTCCAAAAACATTCAGTACTTC. Translated: CASSPILFSGGASKNIQYF.

The V call is TRBV20-1, the J call TRBJ1-1; D unresolved. CDR1 DFQATT and CDR2 SNEGSKA come from the germline V gene (reference sequence). Trimming left V 6 bases short and J 7 bases short, with 12 bases between. The length of the CDR3 is 11 residues. The CDR3 spells CSARPFFEAFF. DNA of the CDR3: TGCAGTGCCAGGCCTTTTTTTGAAGCTTTCTTT.

This clone appeared once. This chain uses TRBV6-1 with TRBJ1-5; no definite D call. Trimming shortened V by 9 bases and J by 0 bases, and 3 bases separated the two germline ends. The germline CDR1 and CDR2 sequences are MNHNS and SASEGT. This CDR3 spans 11 amino acids. The CDR3 nucleotides are TGTGCCAGTAGTAGCAATCAGCCCCAGCATTTT. Its protein is CASSSNQPQHF.

The chain combines TRBV7-9 with TRBJ2-1, with D possibly TRBD2 on 5 matching bases. V lost 5 bases to trimming and J lost 5 bases, with 10 bases between them. The CDR3 covers 13 residues. Germline-derived CDR1 and CDR2 are SEHNR and FQNEAQ (reference sequence). The CDR3 DNA reads as TGTGCCAGCAGCCGAACTAGGAACAATGAGCAGTTCTTC. Translated: CASSRTRNNEQFF.

This CDR3 is CASSLPPAGQETQYF. As DNA, the CDR3 is TGCGCCAGCAGCTTGCCCCCTGCGGGTCAAGAGACCCAGTACTTC. The chain links TRBV5-1 to TRBJ2-5; maybe TRBD2 (5 bases). The length of the CDR3 is 15 residues. The germline V gene encodes CDR1 SGHRS and CDR2 YFSETQ. V gave up 1 base and J gave up 2 bases, with 12 bases separating them.

This sequence joins TRBV20-1 and TRBJ2-2; D may be TRBD1 (5 bases). Trimming removed 6 bases from V and 6 bases from J, with 8 bases in between. There are 11 residues in the CDR3. Germline-derived CDR1 and CDR2 are DFQATT and SNEGSKA (reference sequence). The CDR3 nucleotides read TGCAGTGCGTCAGGGTCCGGGGAGCTGTTTTTT. This codes for CSASGSGELFF.

Written as DNA, the CDR3 is TGCGCCAGCAGATGGGGCACAGGGTTAGGGAACTACGAGCAGTACTTC. Encoded protein: CASRWGTGLGNYEQYF. V gene TRBV5-1 combines with J gene TRBJ2-5, with D maybe TRBD1 (6 bases). The end of the DNA is better explained by TRBJ2-7, so the J call may be wrong. Germline assignment: CDR1 SGHRS and CDR2 YFSETQ. This CDR3 is built from 16 residues.

The chain carries TRBV4-3 and TRBJ1-1, with TRBD1 as a possible D gene (5 bases). Per the germline V gene, CDR1 is LGHNA and CDR2 is YSLEER. V lost 3 bases, J lost 0 bases, and 11 bases lay in between. The CDR3 has 15 residues. The CDR3 nucleotides read TGCGCCAGCAGCCAGGAGAGACAGATGAACACTGAAGCTTTCTTT. It encodes CASSQERQMNTEAFF.

This chain connects TRBV19 to TRBJ1-1, with 9 bases lining up with TRBD1. This CDR3 comprises 14 residues. In germline, CDR1 is LNHDA, CDR2 SQIVND (reference sequence). V trimming: 5 bases; J trimming: 7 bases; junction bases outside the gene matches: 8. Written as DNA, the CDR3 is TGTGCCAGTAGTGTACTCACAGGGGGCATTGAAGCTTTCTTT. This encodes CASSVLTGGIEAFF.

The chain is built from TRBV4-1 and TRBJ1-3, with a possible D match to TRBD1 (5 bases). CDR1 is MGHRA and CDR2 is YSYEKL in the germline V gene. The CDR3 loop spans 16 amino acids. V was cut by 1 base and J by 0 bases, with 10 bases left in between. CDR3 sequence (DNA): TGCGCCAGCAGCCAAGGACAGTCGACCTCTGGAAACACCATATATTTT. It codes for CASSQGQSTSGNTIYF.

The chain combines TRBV29-1 with TRBJ1-5, with TRBD1 as a possible D gene (5 bases). Germline values: CDR1 SQVTM, CDR2 ANQGSEA. CDR3 length: 13 amino acids. V was clipped by 1 base and J by 3 bases, with 7 bases between them. The CDR3 DNA reads as TGCAGCGTTGAAGTCAGGGCCAATCAGCCCCAGCATTTT. It translates to CSVEVRANQPQHF.

The V gene is TRBV9, the J gene TRBJ1-2; 7 positions agree with TRBD1. The V gene end was trimmed by 3 bases and the J gene end by 8 bases; junction bases not matched to a gene: 13. Germline V CDR1 and CDR2: SGDLS, YYNGEE. This CDR3 is 15 amino acids long. Here the CDR3 DNA reads TGTGCCAGCAGCGCCTCGGAGAGGGGGCTAGGGGGCTACACCTTC. This encodes CASSASERGLGGYTF.

This chain joins TRBV27 and TRBJ2-1, with 8 bases aligning to TRBD1. CDR3 size: 12 residues. Germline-derived CDR1 and CDR2 are MNHEY and SMNVEV (reference sequence). J gave up 15 bases and V 2 bases, and 6 bases lay outside the gene matches. DNA for the CDR3: TGTGCCAGCAGTTTACCATGGACAGGGCTGTTCTTC. It translates to CASSLPWTGLFF.

The rearrangement links TRBV28 to TRBJ1-1; maybe TRBD1 (5 bases). In germline, CDR1 is MDHEN, CDR2 SYDVKM. Between the trimmed V and J ends, which lost 9 bases and 0 bases, there was a span of 17 bases. The CDR3 length is 15 residues. CDR3 DNA: TGTGCCAGTCTACAAAGGGGCTTCTTGAACACTGAAGCTTTCTTT. Its translation is CASLQRGFLNTEAFF.

This clone was counted a few times. The chain is built from TRBV29-1 and TRBJ1-1; 8 nucleotides agree with TRBD1. Germline V gene sequence: CDR1 SQVTM, CDR2 ANQGSEA. This CDR3 is built from 17 residues. Trimming cost V 1 base and J 3 bases; bases outside gene matches: 13. The CDR3 sequence: CSVEGHPQGADDTEAFF. In DNA, the CDR3 is TGCAGCGTTGAAGGCCACCCGCAGGGGGCGGATGACACTGAAGCTTTCTTT.

The chain links TRBV7-8 to TRBJ1-6; no firm D call. Trimming took off 1 base at V and 7 bases at J, with 8 bases between the two ends. The CDR3 runs to 14 residues. Per germline, CDR1 SGHVS and CDR2 FQNEAQ. CDR3 loop: CASSLGELNSPLHF. The CDR3 coding sequence is TGTGCCAGCAGCTTAGGGGAGCTAAATTCACCCCTCCACTTT.

This chain uses TRBV5-6 with TRBJ1-1, with 9 bases identical to TRBD1. The CDR3 extends over 14 amino acids. Per the germline V gene, CDR1 is SGHDT and CDR2 is YYEEEE. V was pared by 2 bases and J by 5 bases, with 4 bases of the junction left unmatched. CDR3 nucleotides: TGTGCCAGCAGCTTCGACAGGGGGGTGACTGAAGCTTTCTTT. This sequence encodes CASSFDRGVTEAFF.

The J gene is TRBJ1-1, the V gene TRBV27; D is unresolved. CDR1 is MNHEY and CDR2 is SMNVEV in the germline V gene (reference sequence). The CDR3 runs 14 residues. V lost 4 bases to trimming and J lost 5 bases, with 14 bases between them. CDR3 sequence reads: CASSSAGYPTEAFF. The DNA for the CDR3 is TGTGCCAGCAGTTCCGCGGGCTACCCAACTGAAGCTTTCTTT.

The gene calls are TRBV20-1 and TRBJ2-1, with D possibly matching TRBD2 (6 bases). The germline V gene encodes CDR1 DFQATT and CDR2 SNEGSKA (reference sequence). The CDR3 has 11 residues. V lost 6 bases and J lost 5, with 8 bases in between. CDR3 nucleotides: TGCAGTGCCAGACTAGACAATGAGCAGTTCTTC. As protein: CSARLDNEQFF.

The CDR3 coding sequence is TGTGCCAGCGGGGTGGGGAGGAACACTGAAGCTTTCTTT. This codes for CASGVGRNTEAFF. J is TRBJ1-1 and V is TRBV7-6; no firm D call. Trimming took 8 bases from V and 1 from J, leaving 11 bases between them. The CDR3 has 13 residues. CDR1 and CDR2 from the germline V gene are SGHVS and FNYEAQ.

This chain uses TRBV6-1 with TRBJ2-7, with D possibly matching TRBD1 (5 bases). The ends were cut back, 1 base at V and 1 base at J, with 11 bases in the middle. This CDR3 contains 15 residues. Germline assignment: CDR1 MNHNS and CDR2 SASEGT. For the CDR3, the DNA is TGTGCCAGCAGTGAAGGCAGGGATGCGTCCTACGAGCAGTACTTC. Translation gives CASSEGRDASYEQYF.